These 30 T cell receptor beta chains share one sample of origin, sequenced in a study of blood T cell repertoires in COVID-19 (dated by TCRdb to the early 2020s). Library generation was performed with the immunoSEQ multiplex PCR assay. TCRdb took this table from immuneACCESS and kept in-frame rearrangements with V and J called. Such tables lack part of the clones; where checked against another copy, unresolved V genes explain under half of the gap, and the rest is unexplained. The sample includes about 170,000 clones, with around nine tenths observed a single time. Clones ranked in the top ten supply about 3.5% of the sample. Sample: peripheral blood. These receptors were obtained from a man between 65 and 85 years old with acute or convalescent COVID-19.

The chain has TRBV28 and TRBJ2-7, with TRBD2 identical over 13 bases. Trimming cost V 6 bases and J 4 bases; bases outside gene matches: 9. CDR1 and CDR2 (germline): MDHEN, SYDVKM. The CDR3 runs 16 residues. The CDR3 bases are TGTGCCAGCAGCTGGCCCAGGACTAGCGGGAGTTACGAGCAGTACTTC. Its translation: CASSWPRTSGSYEQYF.

This clone was recorded a few times. This same CDR3 is encoded by further DNA sequences in the sample. The chain recombines TRBV7-3 with TRBJ1-6; TRBD1 is a possible D gene (5 bases). Trimming took off 5 bases at V and 7 bases at J, with 9 bases between the two ends. The CDR3 spans 13 residues. CDR1 and CDR2 from the germline V gene are SGHTA and FQGTGA. The DNA of the CDR3 is TGTGCCAGCAGCCCCGGACACAATTCACCCCTCCACTTT. This gives the protein CASSPGHNSPLHF.

The rearrangement uses TRBV10-3 and TRBJ2-1, with 7 bases aligning to TRBD2. Germline V gene data show CDR1 as ENHRY and CDR2 as SYGVKD. J lost 9 bases, V lost 0 bases, and 5 bases had no gene match. CDR3 size: 14 residues. CDR3: CAISESGGVSEQFF. CDR3 nucleotides: TGTGCCATCAGTGAGTCGGGGGGGGTGAGTGAGCAGTTCTTC.

The CDR3 region is CASSPPGLAGDNEQFF. The CDR3 nucleotides read TGTGCCAGCTCACCGCCTGGACTAGCGGGAGACAATGAGCAGTTCTTC. The chain is built from TRBV18 and TRBJ2-1; 13 nucleotides match TRBD2. Germline lookup yields CDR1 KGHSH and CDR2 LQKENI. This CDR3 region has 16 residues. Trimming at V came to 3 bases and at J to 5 bases, leaving 4 bases not matched to a gene.

The chain links TRBV24-1 to TRBJ2-1, with 10 bases that match TRBD1. From germline, CDR1 is KGHDR and CDR2 SFDVKD. The CDR3 length is 15 residues. Unmatched junction bases numbered 6, after V lost 3 bases and J lost 8 bases. The CDR3 DNA is TGTGCCACCAGTGATCCGGGACAGGGGAGGGATGAGCAGTTCTTC. Residues: CATSDPGQGRDEQFF.

V and J are TRBV25-1 and TRBJ2-7; 7 bases are a match to TRBD2. The junction had 10 bases not matched to a gene; V was cut back by 2 bases and J by 3 bases. Germline CDR1 is MGHDK and CDR2 is SYGVNS. The CDR3 length is 16 residues. CDR3 region: CASSEPVGGSDYEQYF. The CDR3 DNA sequence: TGTGCCAGCAGTGAACCGGTGGGGGGGTCCGACTACGAGCAGTACTTC.

The V and J genes are TRBV2 and TRBJ2-2, with TRBD1 matching 7 bases. The ends lost 6 bases at V and 6 bases at J; junction bases unmatched: 10. This CDR3 region has 15 residues. Per germline, CDR1 SNHLY and CDR2 FYNNEI. The CDR3, as DNA: TGTGCCAGCAGCCTTGGGACAGTGATGCCCGGGGAGCTGTTTTTT. It translates to CASSLGTVMPGELFF.

The chain couples TRBV5-1 to TRBJ2-1; D gene ambiguous. CDR1 is SGHRS, CDR2 YFSETQ, per germline. The CDR3 consists of 15 residues. The V and J ends lost 4 bases and 0 bases respectively, with 11 bases between them. CDR3 in DNA: TGCGCCAGCAGCCCCGCAGATCCCTCCTACAATGAGCAGTTCTTC. Translation: CASSPADPSYNEQFF.

The V and J genes are TRBV5-4 and TRBJ1-3; D is uncertain. The CDR3 has 16 amino acids. In germline, CDR1 is SGHNT, CDR2 YYREEE (reference sequence). V lost 0 bases and J lost 4, with 14 bases in between. The CDR3 nucleotides are TGTGCCAGCAGCTTGGATATCGGTATCCGGGGAAACACCATATATTTT. This encodes CASSLDIGIRGNTIYF.

V is TRBV20-1 and J is TRBJ1-1; D call uncertain. CDR3 length equals 11 residues. CDR1 is DFQATT, CDR2 SNEGSKA, per germline (reference sequence). V shed 4 bases and J shed 4 bases, with 7 bases lying between them. CDR3 bases: TGCAGTGCTAATCCGTCCACTGAAGCTTTCTTT. Protein: CSANPSTEAFF.

For the CDR3, the DNA is TGTGCCAGCTCACCAGCGGGGATCTTCAATGAGCAGTTCTTC. As protein: CASSPAGIFNEQFF. The gene calls are TRBV18 and TRBJ2-1; D is perhaps TRBD2 (6 bases). The CDR3 loop spans 14 amino acids. The germline CDR1 and CDR2 sequences are KGHSH and LQKENI. The V end lost 2 bases, the J end lost 6 bases, and 11 bases lay between the germline ends. The variable domain in full, completed from reference TRBV18 and TRBJ2-1, reads NAGVMQNPRHLVRRRGQEARLRCSPMKGHSHVYWYRQLPEEGLKFMVYLQKENIIDESGMPKERFSAEFPKEGPSILRIQQVVRGDSAAYFCASSPAGIFNEQFFGPGTRLTVL.

This sequence joins TRBV28 and TRBJ1-2; a possible D gene is TRBD1 (6 bases). Trimming removed 3 bases at V and 3 bases at J, with 11 bases between. Germline V gene data show CDR1 as MDHEN and CDR2 as SYDVKM. The CDR3 totals 14 residues. CDR3 in amino acids: CASSFGGRDYGYTF. The DNA of the CDR3 is TGTGCCAGCAGTTTCGGGGGGCGAGACTATGGCTACACCTTC.

The rearrangement joins TRBV3-1 (or the pseudogene TRBV3-2) to TRBJ2-7; a weak D match, TRBD2 (7 bases). Trimming shortened V by 0 bases and J by 2 bases, and 14 bases separated the two germline ends. Per the germline V gene, CDR1 is LGHDT and CDR2 is YNNKEL (reference sequence). The CDR3 runs 16 residues. The CDR3, as DNA: TGTGCCAGCAGCCAAGATAGTGCGGGGGCCGCCTACGAGCAGTACTTC. It codes for CASSQDSAGAAYEQYF.

This clone came up a few times. The V and J genes are TRBV5-1 and TRBJ2-5; 10 bases are shared with TRBD2. Per the germline V gene, CDR1 is SGHRS and CDR2 is YFSETQ. CDR3 length: 17 residues. The ends lost 4 bases at V and 2 bases at J; junction bases unmatched: 11. The CDR3 nucleotides are TGCGCCAGCAGCCCAGGGGGCCTAGCGGGAGATCAAGAGACCCAGTACTTC. Translated: CASSPGGLAGDQETQYF.

V usage is TRBV7-2 and J usage is TRBJ1-6; D uncertain. Germline V gene lookup returns CDR1 SGHTA and CDR2 FQGNSA. With 2 bases removed from V and 7 bases from J, the gap between germline ends came to 9 bases. This CDR3 has 14 amino acids. This CDR3 is CASSLLTGNSPLHF. The CDR3 bases are TGTGCCAGCAGCTTATTGACGGGAAATTCACCCCTCCACTTT.

The chain couples TRBV30 to TRBJ2-2; perhaps TRBD1 as D (6 bases). Looked up from germline, CDR1 is GTSNPN and CDR2 is SVGIG (reference sequence). This CDR3 contains 15 residues. The ends were cut back, 4 bases at V and 7 bases at J, with 19 bases in the middle. DNA for the CDR3: TGTGCCTGGAAGAAGGACAGTCCTTATTTCGGGGAGCTGTTTTTT. Translated, it gives CAWKKDSPYFGELFF.

The rearrangement links TRBV29-1 to TRBJ1-5, with unresolved D. The V end was cut by 6 bases, the J end by 4 bases, with 16 bases between. The CDR3 runs to 14 residues. Per germline, CDR1 SQVTM and CDR2 ANQGSEA. The CDR3 DNA follows: TGCAGCGTGGGAGGAGACACCGGGAATCAGCCCCAGCATTTT. Amino acid sequence: CSVGGDTGNQPQHF.

The CDR3 DNA sequence: TGTGCCAGCAGTTTATGGGGTGGAACGGGAAAGTTGAATGAGCAGTTCTTC. Its translation: CASSLWGGTGKLNEQFF. The chain recombines TRBV28 with TRBJ2-1; a weak D match, TRBD2 (5 bases). The germline CDR1 and CDR2 sequences are MDHEN and SYDVKM. Trimming left V 0 bases short and J 7 bases short, with 19 bases between. This CDR3 spans 17 amino acids.

J is TRBJ2-5 and V is TRBV7-3, with 9 bases lining up with TRBD1. The germline gives CDR1 SGHTA, CDR2 FQGTGA. J lost 1 base, V lost 2 bases, and 2 bases had no gene match. This CDR3 is 15 amino acids long. The CDR3, as DNA: TGTGCCAGCAGCTTAGGGACAGGGACCCAAGAGACCCAGTACTTC. Translating gives CASSLGTGTQETQYF.

The DNA of the CDR3 is TGTGCCAGCAGCCCGACAGGCCCCTATGGCTACACCTTC. It encodes CASSPTGPYGYTF. The rearrangement uses TRBV6-5 and TRBJ1-2; D may be TRBD1 (6 bases). Per the germline V gene, CDR1 is MNHEY and CDR2 is SVGAGI. The CDR3 runs 13 residues. V was trimmed by 6 bases and J by 4 bases, leaving 12 bases between them.

The V gene is TRBV10-1, the J gene TRBJ1-1, with no clear D. Germline V gives CDR1 WNHNN, CDR2 SYGVQD (reference sequence). Trimming removed 4 bases from V and 0 bases from J, with 6 bases in between. The length of the CDR3 is 13 residues. The CDR3 region has the DNA TGCGCCAGCAGTGCCGAGATGAACACTGAAGCTTTCTTT. It specifies CASSAEMNTEAFF.

This clone showed up just once. This chain joins TRBV18 and TRBJ2-7; 10 bases fit TRBD1. The CDR3 has 15 amino acids. V gave up 3 bases and J gave up 4 bases; unmatched junction bases: 6. The germline CDR1 and CDR2 sequences are KGHSH and LQKENI. The CDR3 here is CASSPILGQGYEQYF. CDR3 nucleotide sequence: TGTGCCAGCTCACCTATATTGGGACAGGGGTACGAGCAGTACTTC. Looking up the rest from reference TRBV18 and TRBJ2-7 gives the full variable domain: NAGVMQNPRHLVRRRGQEARLRCSPMKGHSHVYWYRQLPEEGLKFMVYLQKENIIDESGMPKERFSAEFPKEGPSILRIQQVVRGDSAAYFCASSPILGQGYEQYFGPGTRLTVT.

This chain joins TRBV4-3 and TRBJ1-2, with D tentatively TRBD1 (5 bases). The germline V gene has CDR1 LGHNA and CDR2 YSLEER. The CDR3 spans 13 residues. The V and J ends lost 0 bases and 8 bases respectively, with 10 bases between them. Here the CDR3 reads CASSQEAGIGYTF. The CDR3 DNA reads as TGCGCCAGCAGCCAAGAGGCAGGGATCGGCTACACCTTC.

The chain has TRBV7-6 and TRBJ2-3; 10 nucleotides align to TRBD2. V dropped 4 bases and J dropped 2; count of bases not matched to a gene: 6. The CDR3 loop spans 16 amino acids. CDR1 is SGHVS and CDR2 is FNYEAQ in the germline V gene. The CDR3 DNA reads as TGTGCCAGCAGCTCTCGGACTAGCGGACCCACAGATACGCAGTATTTT. Amino acid sequence: CASSSRTSGPTDTQYF.

The chain has TRBV27 and TRBJ2-3, with D possibly matching TRBD2 (6 bases). The CDR3 covers 15 residues. Germline assignment: CDR1 MNHEY and CDR2 SMNVEV (reference sequence). Trimming took 1 base from V and 4 from J, leaving 12 bases between them. CDR3: CASSLWAGRPDTQYF. As DNA, the CDR3 is TGTGCCAGCAGTTTATGGGCGGGACGTCCAGATACGCAGTATTTT.

This clone was seen a few times. The chain joins TRBV7-2 to TRBJ2-5; TRBD1 is a possible D gene (6 bases). V was clipped by 3 bases and J by 4 bases, with 15 bases between them. Germline V gives CDR1 SGHTA, CDR2 FQGNSA. This CDR3 has 15 amino acids. CDR3 amino acids: CASSFSSGGVETQYF. The CDR3 region has the DNA TGTGCCAGCAGCTTCTCCTCTGGGGGCGTAGAGACCCAGTACTTC.

This clone was seen just once. This sequence joins TRBV20-1 and TRBJ1-2, with a tentative D call TRBD1 (5 bases). From germline, CDR1 is DFQATT and CDR2 SNEGSKA (reference sequence). The CDR3 sequence is 13 residues long. The V end lost 3 bases, the J end lost 7 bases, and 15 bases lay between the germline ends. The CDR3 bases are TGCAGTGCTAGTAGGGCAGGGATTGGTGGCTACACCTTC. The encoded protein is CSASRAGIGGYTF.

The chain uses TRBV5-1 and TRBJ2-2; 10 nucleotides align to TRBD1. This CDR3 is built from 16 residues. Germline values: CDR1 SGHRS, CDR2 YFSETQ. V trimming: 4 bases; J trimming: 5 bases; junction bases outside the gene matches: 8. The CDR3: CASSGGQGRDTGELFF. CDR3 in DNA: TGCGCCAGCAGCGGGGGACAGGGGCGCGATACCGGGGAGCTGTTTTTT.

This chain joins TRBV5-1 and TRBJ2-2; D possibly corresponds to TRBD2 (6 bases). The CDR3 covers 15 residues. Germline V gene sequence: CDR1 SGHRS, CDR2 YFSETQ. V lost 2 bases to trimming and J lost 5 bases, with 13 bases between them. The CDR3 sequence is CASSLIGGGTGELFF. CDR3 bases: TGCGCCAGCAGCTTAATTGGGGGAGGAACCGGGGAGCTGTTTTTT.

This clone was observed once. Here the CDR3 reads CASAPPGQGKEQYF. Here the CDR3 DNA reads TGTGCCAGCGCCCCCCCGGGACAGGGGAAGGAGCAGTACTTC. V usage is TRBV28 and J usage is TRBJ2-7, with 10 bases identical to TRBD1. The CDR3 is 14 amino acids. Germline V lookup: CDR1 MDHEN, CDR2 SYDVKM. V trimming: 8 bases; J trimming: 7 bases; junction bases outside the gene matches: 11.